This TCR beta chain stems from a study of T cell changes during pregnancy in multiple sclerosis. V trimming: 3 bases; J trimming: 6 bases; junction bases outside the gene matches: 2. The V gene's germline CDR1 is SGHTA and CDR2 FQGNSA. This CDR3 contains 14 residues. The assay was immunoSEQ multiplex PCR, and TCRdb's table has in-frame clones only and misses some. The sample has 45,000 to 55,000 clones, approximately 88% seen once. This TCR derives from a female donor with multiple sclerosis, enrolled in a pregnancy study. This chain connects TRBV7-2 to TRBJ2-3; 11 bases are a match to TRBD2. The sequences come from CD4+ T cells from peripheral blood mononuclear cells, collected in the second trimester of pregnancy. The chain's CDR3 is CASSLGTSGDTQYF. CDR3 bases: TGTGCCAGCAGCTTGGGGACTAGCGGCGATACGCAGTATTTT.